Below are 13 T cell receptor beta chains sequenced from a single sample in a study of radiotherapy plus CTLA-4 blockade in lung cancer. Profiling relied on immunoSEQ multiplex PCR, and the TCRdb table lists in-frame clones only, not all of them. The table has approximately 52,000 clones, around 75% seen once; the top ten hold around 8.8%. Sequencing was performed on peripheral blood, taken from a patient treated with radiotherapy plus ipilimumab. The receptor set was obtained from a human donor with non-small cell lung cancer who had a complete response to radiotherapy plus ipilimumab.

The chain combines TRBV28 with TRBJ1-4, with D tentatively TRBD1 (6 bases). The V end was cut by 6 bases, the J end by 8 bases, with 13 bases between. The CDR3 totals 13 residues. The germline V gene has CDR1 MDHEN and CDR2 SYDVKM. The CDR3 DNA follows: TGTGCCAGCAGGACAGGATCCACAGAAAAACTGTTTTTT. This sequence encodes CASRTGSTEKLFF.

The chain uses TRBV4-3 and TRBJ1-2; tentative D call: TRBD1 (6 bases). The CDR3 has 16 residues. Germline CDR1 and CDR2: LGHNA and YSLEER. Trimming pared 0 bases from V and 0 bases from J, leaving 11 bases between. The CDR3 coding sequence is TGCGCCAGCAGCCAAGACTGGGGGGGCCCTAACTATGGCTACACCTTC. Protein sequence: CASSQDWGGPNYGYTF.

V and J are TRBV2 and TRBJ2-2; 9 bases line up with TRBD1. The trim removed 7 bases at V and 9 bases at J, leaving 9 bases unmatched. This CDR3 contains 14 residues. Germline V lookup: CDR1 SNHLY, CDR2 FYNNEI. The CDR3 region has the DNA TGTGCCAGCAACCCCACAGGGGGCCTCAGGGAGCTGTTTTTT. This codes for CASNPTGGLRELFF.

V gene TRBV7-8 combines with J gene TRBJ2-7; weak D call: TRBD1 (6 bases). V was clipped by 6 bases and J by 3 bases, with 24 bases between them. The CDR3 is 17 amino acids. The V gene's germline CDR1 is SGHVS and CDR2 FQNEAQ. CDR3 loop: CASSPSRGWDTLYEQYV. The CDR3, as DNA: TGTGCCAGCAGTCCAAGTAGGGGGTGGGACACCCTCTACGAGCAGTACGTC.

CDR3 in DNA: TGCGCCAGCAGCCAAGTTACGGGCCAGGGGATCGCCGAGCAGTACTTC. This encodes CASSQVTGQGIAEQYF. This chain links TRBV4-1 with TRBJ2-7; D is perhaps TRBD1 (6 bases). V shed 1 base and J shed 6 bases, with 19 bases lying between them. From germline, CDR1 is MGHRA and CDR2 YSYEKL. CDR3 length: 16 residues.

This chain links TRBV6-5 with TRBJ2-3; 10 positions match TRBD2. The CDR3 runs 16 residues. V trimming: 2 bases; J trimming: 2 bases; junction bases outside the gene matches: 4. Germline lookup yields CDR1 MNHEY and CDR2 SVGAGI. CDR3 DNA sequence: TGTGCCAGCAGTTACCTAGCGGGGGCAACCACAGATACGCAGTATTTT. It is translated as CASSYLAGATTDTQYF.

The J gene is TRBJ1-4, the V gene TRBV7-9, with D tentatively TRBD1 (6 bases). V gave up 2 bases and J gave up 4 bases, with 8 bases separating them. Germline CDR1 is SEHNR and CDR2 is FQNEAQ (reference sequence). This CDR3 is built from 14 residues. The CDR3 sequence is CASSLTGFNEKLFF. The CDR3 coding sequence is TGTGCCAGCAGCTTAACAGGGTTTAATGAAAAACTGTTTTTT.

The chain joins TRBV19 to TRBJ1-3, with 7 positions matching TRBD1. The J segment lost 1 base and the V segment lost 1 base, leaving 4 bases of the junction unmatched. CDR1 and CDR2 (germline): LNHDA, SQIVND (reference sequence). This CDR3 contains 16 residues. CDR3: CASSIGGQMSGNTIYF. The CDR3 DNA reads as TGTGCCAGTAGTATAGGGGGACAGATGTCTGGAAACACCATATATTTT.

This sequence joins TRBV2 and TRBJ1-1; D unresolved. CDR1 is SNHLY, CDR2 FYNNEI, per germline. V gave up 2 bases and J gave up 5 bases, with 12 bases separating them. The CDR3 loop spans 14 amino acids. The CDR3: CASSERRVETEAFF. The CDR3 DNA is TGTGCCAGCAGTGAAAGGAGGGTGGAGACTGAAGCTTTCTTT. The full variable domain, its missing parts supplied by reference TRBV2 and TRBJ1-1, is EPEVTQTPSHQVTQMGQEVILRCVPISNHLYFYWYRQILGQKVEFLVSFYNNEISEKSEIFDDQFSVERPDGSNFTLKIRSTKLEDSAMYFCASSERRVETEAFFGQGTRLTVV.

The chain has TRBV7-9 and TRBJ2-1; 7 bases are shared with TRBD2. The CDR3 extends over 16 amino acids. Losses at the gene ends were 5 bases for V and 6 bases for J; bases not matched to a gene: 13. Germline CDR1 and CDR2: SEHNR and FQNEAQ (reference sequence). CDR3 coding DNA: TGTGCCAGCAGCCCCCGCTGGGGGGGGGACCTCAATGAGCAGTTCTTC. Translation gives CASSPRWGGDLNEQFF.

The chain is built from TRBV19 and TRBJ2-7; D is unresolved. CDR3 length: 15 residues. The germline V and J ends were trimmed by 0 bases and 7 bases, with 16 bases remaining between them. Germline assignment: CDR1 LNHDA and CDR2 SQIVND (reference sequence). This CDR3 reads CASSIDLGTHPEQYV. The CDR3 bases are TGTGCCAGTAGTATAGATTTAGGCACGCACCCGGAGCAGTACGTC.

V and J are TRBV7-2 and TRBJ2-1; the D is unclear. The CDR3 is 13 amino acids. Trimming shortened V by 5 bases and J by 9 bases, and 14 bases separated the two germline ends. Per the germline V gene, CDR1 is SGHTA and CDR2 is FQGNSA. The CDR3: CASSIQAGFEQFF. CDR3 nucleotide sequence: TGTGCCAGCAGCATCCAGGCCGGCTTTGAGCAGTTCTTC. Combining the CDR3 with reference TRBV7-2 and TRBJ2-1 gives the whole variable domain GAGVSQSPSNKVTEKGKDVELRCDPISGHTALYWYRQSLGQGLEFLIYFQGNSAPDKSGLPSDRFSAERTGGSVSTLTIQRTQQEDSAVYLCASSIQAGFEQFFGPGTRLTVL.

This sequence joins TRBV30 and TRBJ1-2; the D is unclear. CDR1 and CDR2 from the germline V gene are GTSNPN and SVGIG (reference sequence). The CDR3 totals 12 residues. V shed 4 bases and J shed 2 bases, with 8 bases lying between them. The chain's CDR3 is CAWTEQNYGYTF. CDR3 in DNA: TGTGCCTGGACGGAGCAAAACTATGGCTACACCTTC.